Presented here are 30 T cell receptor beta chains from one specimen sequenced in a study of blood T cell repertoires in COVID-19. Sequencing used immunoSEQ multiplex PCR; TCRdb keeps in-frame clones, though not all of them. Found here are tens of thousands of clones, approximately 90% of them singletons; the top ten hold around 13%. The sequenced sample was peripheral blood. The receptors shown here come from a man between 65 and 80 years old with acute or convalescent COVID-19.

The rearrangement joins TRBV7-9 to TRBJ2-2, with 11 nucleotides matching TRBD2. The CDR3 extends over 15 amino acids. Germline lookup yields CDR1 SEHNR and CDR2 FQNEAQ (reference sequence). Trimming cost V 9 bases and J 3 bases; bases outside gene matches: 6. CDR3 sequence: CASTPGLADTGELFF. CDR3 sequence (DNA): TGTGCCAGTACGCCGGGACTAGCGGACACCGGGGAGCTGTTTTTT.

The gene calls are TRBV5-1 and TRBJ1-5; maybe TRBD1 (5 bases). The CDR3 has 15 residues. Germline CDR1 SGHRS, CDR2 YFSETQ. V lost 4 bases and J lost 3, with 14 bases in between. For the CDR3, the DNA is TGCGCCAGCAGCCCCGAAGGGGATCCCAATCAGCCCCAGCATTTT. This translates into CASSPEGDPNQPQHF. Full variable domain (missing parts from reference TRBV5-1 and TRBJ1-5): KAGVTQTPRYLIKTRGQQVTLSCSPISGHRSVSWYQQTPGQGLQFLFEYFSETQRNKGNFPGRFSGRQFSNSRSEMNVSTLELGDSALYLCASSPEGDPNQPQHFGDGTRLSIL.

This sequence joins TRBV5-8 and TRBJ2-3; 8 bases line up with TRBD1. Germline CDR1 and CDR2: SGHTS and YDEGEE. CDR3 length: 15 amino acids. V trimming: 3 bases; J trimming: 0 bases; junction bases outside the gene matches: 3. CDR3 amino acids: CASSSGQGSTDTQYF. Written as DNA, the CDR3 is TGTGCCAGCAGCTCCGGACAGGGTAGCACAGATACGCAGTATTTT.

This CDR3 reads CASGPNFSEQYF. The DNA of the CDR3 is TGTGCCAGCGGGCCGAACTTCAGCGAGCAGTACTTC. This chain joins TRBV2 and TRBJ2-7; no definite D call. V lost 8 bases, J lost 6 bases, and 14 bases lay in between. Germline values: CDR1 SNHLY, CDR2 FYNNEI. This CDR3 has 12 amino acids.

Only one count was recorded for this clone. The chain uses TRBV19 and TRBJ1-2, with TRBD1 matching over 10 bases. Germline trimming cut 5 bases from V and 7 bases from J; bases unmatched to any gene: 1. Germline V gene sequence: CDR1 LNHDA, CDR2 SQIVND (reference sequence). This CDR3 contains 12 residues. The CDR3 DNA reads as TGTGCCAGTAGTGACAGGGGGCCTGGCTACACCTTC. Encoded protein: CASSDRGPGYTF.

The rearrangement joins TRBV6-2 or TRBV6-3 to TRBJ1-1; 9 bases line up with TRBD1. V lost 6 bases and J lost 6; bases outside the gene matches: 11. In germline, CDR1 is MNHEY, CDR2 SVGEGT. The CDR3 consists of 15 residues. The CDR3 sequence is CASRYNRGRGAEAFF. The CDR3 DNA sequence: TGTGCCAGCAGATACAACAGGGGGCGAGGCGCTGAAGCTTTCTTT.

This rearrangement joins TRBV3-1 (or the pseudogene TRBV3-2) to TRBJ1-5; TRBD1 aligns across 8 bases. Germline loops: CDR1 LGHDT, CDR2 YNNKEL (reference sequence). After removal of 1 base from V and 6 bases from J, the junction contained 5 bases not matched to a gene. CDR3 length: 15 residues. The DNA for the CDR3 is TGTGCCAGCAGCCAAGGGACAGGGTTTGCTCAGCCCCAGCATTTT. Amino acid sequence: CASSQGTGFAQPQHF.

This rearrangement joins TRBV3-1 (or the pseudogene TRBV3-2) to TRBJ2-5; TRBD2 matches 8 bases. The CDR3 runs to 16 residues. After removal of 3 bases from V and 5 bases from J, the junction contained 11 bases not matched to a gene. CDR1 LGHDT and CDR2 YNNKEL come from the germline V gene (reference sequence). The CDR3 loop is CASSQARAGAGETQYF. CDR3 bases: TGTGCCAGCAGCCAGGCCCGAGCGGGAGCTGGGGAGACCCAGTACTTC.

V gene TRBV27 combines with J gene TRBJ1-2; 7 nucleotides align to TRBD1. V lost 3 bases to trimming and J lost 8 bases; unmatched junction nucleotides: 6. The CDR3 consists of 13 residues. From germline, CDR1 is MNHEY and CDR2 SMNVEV (reference sequence). The DNA for the CDR3 is TGTGCCAGCAGTTTCCAGGGGGTTAGAGGCTACACCTTC. Translating it yields CASSFQGVRGYTF.

The CDR3 loop reads CASSPRQGANYGYTF. For the CDR3, the DNA is TGTGCCAGCTCACCTAGACAGGGAGCTAACTATGGCTACACCTTC. This sequence joins TRBV18 and TRBJ1-2, with 7 positions matching TRBD1. This CDR3 has 15 amino acids. Trimming took 3 bases from V and 0 from J; bases not matched to a gene: 4. CDR1 is KGHSH and CDR2 is LQKENI in the germline V gene.

The V and J genes are TRBV19 and TRBJ2-1; perhaps TRBD2 as D (7 bases). CDR3 length: 13 residues. V was clipped by 6 bases and J by 9 bases, with 15 bases between them. Germline CDR1 is LNHDA and CDR2 is SQIVND (reference sequence). Here the CDR3 DNA reads TGTGCCAGTAGCACCCGAGGGGGGGTTGAGCAGTTCTTC. It translates to CASSTRGGVEQFF.

V gene TRBV19 combines with J gene TRBJ1-1; TRBD1 aligns across 7 bases. Trimming at V came to 6 bases and at J to 9 bases, leaving 7 bases not matched to a gene. The CDR3 length is 12 residues. Germline V gives CDR1 LNHDA, CDR2 SQIVND (reference sequence). The CDR3 DNA reads TGTGCCAGTAGGACCGGGACAGAAAAAGCTTTCTTT. It is translated as CASRTGTEKAFF.

This clone was counted once. The chain carries TRBV5-1 and TRBJ1-4; 7 nucleotides line up with TRBD1. This CDR3 contains 15 residues. Germline V gene data show CDR1 as SGHRS and CDR2 as YFSETQ. The V gene end was trimmed by 1 base and the J gene end by 0 bases; junction bases not matched to a gene: 0. The CDR3 here is CASSLTGATNEKLFF. DNA for the CDR3: TGCGCCAGCAGCTTGACAGGGGCAACTAATGAAAAACTGTTTTTT.

This clone was detected only once. V gene TRBV5-4 combines with J gene TRBJ1-4; TRBD1 matches at 7 bases. The V segment lost 4 bases and the J segment 0 bases; nucleotides outside the gene matches: 3. The CDR3 covers 15 residues. The V gene's germline CDR1 is SGHNT and CDR2 YYREEE (reference sequence). This CDR3 reads CASSRTGATNEKLFF. The CDR3 bases are TGTGCCAGCAGCAGAACAGGGGCAACTAATGAAAAACTGTTTTTT.

The genes are TRBV4-3 and TRBJ2-7; 11 positions match TRBD2. The CDR3 runs to 16 residues. Losses at the gene ends were 0 bases for V and 12 bases for J; bases not matched to a gene: 13. Germline V gene lookup returns CDR1 LGHNA and CDR2 YSLEER. The CDR3: CASSQDLASGRNGLYF. CDR3 in DNA: TGCGCCAGCAGCCAAGATCTGGCTAGCGGGAGGAATGGTCTGTACTTC.

The CDR3 region is CATQQGATNTEAFF. The DNA for the CDR3 is TGTGCCACGCAACAGGGGGCTACGAACACTGAAGCTTTCTTT. V is TRBV10-3 and J is TRBJ1-1, with 9 bases aligning to TRBD1. The CDR3 contains 14 residues. The V and J ends lost 10 bases and 1 base, in that order; junction bases with no gene match: 7. Germline CDR1 reads ENHRY; CDR2 reads SYGVKD.

This rearrangement joins TRBV19 to TRBJ2-3, with 9 bases that match TRBD2. Unmatched junction bases numbered 8, after V lost 0 bases and J lost 4 bases. This CDR3 has 17 residues. The germline V gene has CDR1 LNHDA and CDR2 SQIVND (reference sequence). CDR3 sequence reads: CASSIDVWRGGSDTQYF. For the CDR3, the DNA is TGTGCCAGTAGTATAGATGTTTGGCGGGGGGGCTCAGATACGCAGTATTTT.

CDR3 region: CASSLVGGSYGYTF. In DNA, the CDR3 is TGCGCCAGCAGCTTGGTCGGAGGCAGCTATGGCTACACCTTC. The gene calls are TRBV5-1 and TRBJ1-2; D is unresolved. From germline, CDR1 is SGHRS and CDR2 YFSETQ. Trimming removed 0 bases from V and 4 bases from J, with 10 bases in between. The length of the CDR3 is 14 residues. Looking up the rest from reference TRBV5-1 and TRBJ1-2 gives the full variable domain: KAGVTQTPRYLIKTRGQQVTLSCSPISGHRSVSWYQQTPGQGLQFLFEYFSETQRNKGNFPGRFSGRQFSNSRSEMNVSTLELGDSALYLCASSLVGGSYGYTFGSGTRLTVV.

DNA for the CDR3: TGTGCCAGCAGTTCTGACAGCTACGAGCAGTACTTC. Translation gives CASSSDSYEQYF. V usage is TRBV6-2 or TRBV6-3 and J usage is TRBJ2-7, with D possibly being TRBD1 (5 bases). This CDR3 region has 12 residues. Per germline, CDR1 MNHEY and CDR2 SVGEGT. Trimming pared 4 bases from V and 3 bases from J, leaving 7 bases between.

This rearrangement joins TRBV28 to TRBJ1-4; D not resolved. Trimming took 5 bases from V and 3 from J, leaving 13 bases between them. The CDR3 has 15 amino acids. CDR1 and CDR2 (germline): MDHEN, SYDVKM. CDR3 region: CASSGSGSANEKLFF. DNA for the CDR3: TGTGCCAGCAGTGGGAGTGGGAGCGCTAATGAAAAACTGTTTTTT.

This clone was counted a single time. The V and J genes are TRBV5-1 and TRBJ1-2, with D tentatively TRBD1 (6 bases). Trimming cost V 1 base and J 6 bases, with 13 bases left between them. The CDR3 spans 14 residues. Germline V gene sequence: CDR1 SGHRS, CDR2 YFSETQ. The CDR3 DNA is TGCGCCAGCAGCTTGAATGGGCCAGGGGATGGCTACACCTTC. As protein: CASSLNGPGDGYTF.

The rearrangement links TRBV27 to TRBJ1-5; D is undetermined. The CDR3 runs 18 residues. Per the germline V gene, CDR1 is MNHEY and CDR2 is SMNVEV (reference sequence). V shed 4 bases and J shed 1 base, with 20 bases lying between them. The CDR3 DNA sequence: TGTGCCAGCAGTTCCTTGACCTCAACTACCCTCAGCAATCAGCCCCAGCATTTT. This encodes CASSSLTSTTLSNQPQHF.

This clone came up once. The chain combines TRBV24-1 with TRBJ1-2, with 8 bases matching TRBD1. The germline gives CDR1 KGHDR, CDR2 SFDVKD. V was pared by 6 bases and J by 4 bases, with 6 bases of the junction left unmatched. There are 14 residues in the CDR3. The CDR3 is CATSSGRGLYGYTF. The CDR3 nucleotides are TGTGCCACCAGTAGCGGCAGGGGGCTCTATGGCTACACCTTC.

The chain carries TRBV10-3 and TRBJ1-1, with 7 positions matching TRBD1. The germline CDR1 and CDR2 sequences are ENHRY and SYGVKD. The CDR3 contains 12 residues. J lost 4 bases, V lost 5 bases, and 1 base had no gene match. CDR3 loop: CAISQGGTEAFF. CDR3 nucleotide sequence: TGTGCCATCAGTCAGGGGGGCACTGAAGCTTTCTTT.

The chain employs TRBV5-1 and TRBJ2-2; 8 nucleotides line up with TRBD1. The germline V gene encodes CDR1 SGHRS and CDR2 YFSETQ. The ends lost 0 bases at V and 7 bases at J; junction bases unmatched: 8. The CDR3 runs to 16 residues. In nucleotides, the CDR3 is TGCGCCAGCAGCTTGGAGGCGGCAGGGGGCCTCGGGGAGCTGTTTTTT. It specifies CASSLEAAGGLGELFF.

The rearrangement joins TRBV18 to TRBJ1-4; tentative D call: TRBD1 (6 bases). The germline V gene has CDR1 KGHSH and CDR2 LQKENI. The V gene lost 3 bases and the J gene lost 8 bases, with 10 bases spanning the gap. The CDR3 covers 13 residues. CDR3 coding DNA: TGTGCCAGCTCACCTTCGGGGGGCGAAAAACTGTTTTTT. Its protein product is CASSPSGGEKLFF.

This rearrangement joins TRBV3-1 (or the pseudogene TRBV3-2) to TRBJ1-1, with a tentative D call TRBD1 (5 bases). Germline V CDR1 and CDR2: LGHDT, YNNKEL (reference sequence). The V and J ends lost 3 bases and 1 base respectively, with 9 bases between them. There are 14 residues in the CDR3. The CDR3: CASSHRQSNTEAFF. DNA for the CDR3: TGTGCCAGCAGCCACAGACAGTCGAACACTGAAGCTTTCTTT.

V usage is TRBV5-4 and J usage is TRBJ2-6; a weak D match, TRBD2 (7 bases). Trimming cost V 5 bases and J 1 base, with 13 bases left between them. The CDR3 sequence is 16 residues long. Germline CDR1 and CDR2: SGHNT and YYREEE (reference sequence). The CDR3 reads CASRPGGQSGANVLTF. DNA of the CDR3: TGTGCCAGCAGGCCGGGGGGCCAGTCTGGGGCCAACGTCCTGACTTTC.

The chain uses TRBV5-5 and TRBJ2-3; 7 bases match TRBD2. With 3 bases clipped from V and 4 bases from J, the junction kept 11 bases outside the gene matches. The length of the CDR3 is 16 residues. Germline V gives CDR1 SGHKS, CDR2 YYEKEE (reference sequence). CDR3 coding DNA: TGTGCCAGCAGCTACCCGACGGCGGGAGCCCCAGATACGCAGTATTTT. It is translated as CASSYPTAGAPDTQYF.

The gene calls are TRBV12-5 and TRBJ2-2, with D unclear. V lost 5 bases and J 7 bases, leaving 11 bases between the germline ends. This CDR3 spans 13 amino acids. Germline V gene data show CDR1 as LGHNT and CDR2 as FRNRAP. CDR3 protein: CASGASNYGELFF. In DNA form, the CDR3 reads TGTGCTAGTGGTGCCTCAAACTACGGGGAGCTGTTTTTT.